Below are 31 T cell receptor beta chains sequenced from a single sample in a study of control samples from healthy donors and cancer patients. Assay: immunoSEQ multiplex PCR; the TCRdb copy retains only in-frame clones and omits some. The sample lists tens of thousands of clones, approximately 79% occurring once. Sequencing was done on a sample of PBMCs. Receptors originate from a man in his sixties with head and neck cancer.

The chain combines TRBV27 with TRBJ1-3; tentative D call: TRBD1 (5 bases). Germline CDR1 is MNHEY and CDR2 is SMNVEV (reference sequence). The V gene lost 2 bases and the J gene lost 2 bases, with 7 bases spanning the gap. The CDR3 consists of 14 residues. CDR3 DNA: TGTGCCAGCAGTTTACGCAGGGCTGGAAACACCATATATTTT. Protein product: CASSLRRAGNTIYF.

The chain recombines TRBV28 with TRBJ2-7; D possibly corresponds to TRBD2 (6 bases). V lost 3 bases and J 13 bases, leaving 28 bases between the germline ends. CDR1 is MDHEN and CDR2 is SYDVKM in the germline V gene. This CDR3 region has 16 residues. The CDR3 loop reads CASSLPRGSGKPPTYF. In DNA form, the CDR3 reads TGTGCCAGCAGTTTGCCTAGGGGTAGCGGAAAACCCCCCACCTACTTC. Variable domain in full (rest from reference TRBV28 and TRBJ2-7): DVKVTQSSRYLVKRTGEKVFLECVQDMDHENMFWYRQDPGLGLRLIYFSYDVKMKEKGDIPEGYSVSREKKERFSLILESASTNQTSMYLCASSLPRGSGKPPTYFGPGTRLTVT.

This chain joins TRBV6-5 and TRBJ2-5; D possibly uses TRBD1 or TRBD2 (6 bases each). The germline CDR1 and CDR2 sequences are MNHEY and SVGAGI. Trimming pared 6 bases from V and 2 bases from J, leaving 13 bases between. The CDR3 covers 14 residues. CDR3 bases: TGTGCCAGCAGCTACCTAGGGGGGCAAGAGACCCAGTACTTC. It specifies CASSYLGGQETQYF.

This sequence joins TRBV2 and TRBJ1-5; 7 bases agree with TRBD1. The length of the CDR3 is 15 residues. Trimming at V came to 3 bases and at J to 10 bases, leaving 12 bases not matched to a gene. Looked up from germline, CDR1 is SNHLY and CDR2 is FYNNEI. The CDR3 DNA follows: TGTGCCAGCAGTGAGGGTCGGGAACAGGGGAATCCCCAGCATTTT. The encoded protein is CASSEGREQGNPQHF. The full variable domain, completed using reference TRBV2 and TRBJ1-5, is EPEVTQTPSHQVTQMGQEVILRCVPISNHLYFYWYRQILGQKVEFLVSFYNNEISEKSEIFDDQFSVERPDGSNFTLKIRSTKLEDSAMYFCASSEGREQGNPQHFGDGTRLSIL.

The chain combines TRBV19 with TRBJ1-5; no definite D call. Germline CDR1 and CDR2: LNHDA and SQIVND (reference sequence). CDR3 length: 14 residues. Trimming took off 5 bases at V and 2 bases at J, with 10 bases between the two ends. This chain's CDR3 is CASSSQAGNQPQHF. The CDR3, as DNA: TGTGCCAGTAGTTCCCAGGCGGGCAATCAGCCCCAGCATTTT. Full variable domain (rest looked up from reference TRBV19 and TRBJ1-5): DGGITQSPKYLFRKEGQNVTLSCEQNLNHDAMYWYRQDPGQGLRLIYYSQIVNDFQKGDIAEGYSVSREKKESFPLTVTSAQKNPTAFYLCASSSQAGNQPQHFGDGTRLSIL.

CDR3 loop: CASSPDDGEQYF. The CDR3 DNA sequence: TGTGCCAGCAGCCCCGATGATGGAGAGCAGTACTTC. The rearrangement uses TRBV5-4 and TRBJ2-7; no reliable D call. The V end lost 4 bases, the J end lost 7 bases, and 12 bases lay between the germline ends. The CDR3 has 12 residues. Looked up from germline, CDR1 is SGHNT and CDR2 is YYREEE (reference sequence). Based on the CDR3 plus reference TRBV5-4 and TRBJ2-7, the full variable domain is ETGVTQSPTHLIKTRGQQVTLRCSSQSGHNTVSWYQQALGQGPQFIFQYYREEENGRGNFPPRFSGLQFPNYSSELNVNALELDDSALYLCASSPDDGEQYFGPGTRLTVT.

Regarding this clone: The sample contains more than one DNA sequence encoding this CDR3. The V gene is TRBV28, the J gene TRBJ2-7; 8 nucleotides align to TRBD2. Looked up from germline, CDR1 is MDHEN and CDR2 is SYDVKM. Trimming at V came to 5 bases and at J to 5 bases, leaving 14 bases not matched to a gene. CDR3 size: 16 residues. The CDR3 sequence: CASSLGGAVPAHEQYF. CDR3 sequence (DNA): TGTGCCAGCAGTCTCGGGGGGGCCGTTCCGGCCCACGAGCAGTACTTC.

The V gene is TRBV11-2, the J gene TRBJ2-3; the match to TRBD1 covers 7 bases. From germline, CDR1 is SGHAT and CDR2 FQNNGV. V lost 8 bases to trimming and J lost 1 base; unmatched junction nucleotides: 6. This CDR3 has 14 amino acids. The DNA for the CDR3 is TGTGCCAGCGGACGACAGGGACGCACAGATACGCAGTATTTT. Translation gives CASGRQGRTDTQYF.

The chain employs TRBV11-2 and TRBJ2-1; TRBD2 might be the D (5 bases). The CDR3 covers 16 residues. Germline values: CDR1 SGHAT, CDR2 FQNNGV. Trimming left V 1 base short and J 4 bases short, with 14 bases between. The CDR3 bases are TGTGCCAGCAGCTTAGCTGTGACTATCCCATACAATGAGCAGTTCTTC. Translation gives CASSLAVTIPYNEQFF.

CDR3 sequence reads: CASEGTGGSNEQFF. Written as DNA, the CDR3 is TGCGCCAGCGAAGGGACAGGGGGGTCCAATGAGCAGTTCTTC. The chain is built from TRBV10-2 and TRBJ2-1, with 11 bases that match TRBD1. The trim removed 8 bases at V and 6 bases at J, leaving 6 bases unmatched. Per the germline V gene, CDR1 is WSHSY and CDR2 is SAAADI. This CDR3 is 14 amino acids long.

The chain uses TRBV20-1 and TRBJ2-3; D unclear. V lost 7 bases, J lost 6 bases, and 11 bases lay in between. The CDR3 has 11 residues. Germline CDR1 DFQATT, CDR2 SNEGSKA (reference sequence). The CDR3 is CSGGPRDTQYF. DNA of the CDR3: TGCAGTGGGGGTCCGCGGGATACGCAGTATTTT.

The V gene is TRBV5-1, the J gene TRBJ1-2; 9 nucleotides line up with TRBD1. The CDR3 is made up of 16 amino acids. V shed 0 bases and J 5 bases; nucleotides not matched to a gene: 8. Germline V lookup: CDR1 SGHRS, CDR2 YFSETQ. DNA for the CDR3: TGCGCCAGCAGCTTGGGATACTCCGACAGGGGGTATGGCTACACCTTC. Its translation: CASSLGYSDRGYGYTF.

V gene TRBV7-2 combines with J gene TRBJ2-1; TRBD2 aligns across 14 bases. There are 15 residues in the CDR3. Germline lookup yields CDR1 SGHTA and CDR2 FQGNSA. V shed 5 bases, J shed 6 bases, and the junction held 3 bases outside the gene matches. CDR3 sequence (DNA): TGTGCCAGCAGCATCGGGACTAGCGGGAGCAATGAGCAGTTCTTC. Translating gives CASSIGTSGSNEQFF.

This clone was found a few times. Compared with germline, one end of the junction differs, possibly owing to a read error. V gene TRBV12-3 or TRBV12-4 combines with J gene TRBJ1-2; TRBD1 matches 7 bases. The CDR3 length is 12 residues. This chain's CDR3 is CASSSPRGLADF. CDR3 DNA sequence: TGTGCCAGCAGTTCTCCGAGGGGGCTAGCGGACTTC.

This clone was detected only once. V gene TRBV25-1 combines with J gene TRBJ1-3; D is perhaps TRBD1 (5 bases). Deletions cut 1 base from V and 3 bases from J, with 13 bases between. The CDR3 totals 16 residues. Per germline, CDR1 MGHDK and CDR2 SYGVNS. CDR3 DNA: TGTGCCAGCAGTGAATCGGGCAGGGATGTTGGAAACACCATATATTTT. It translates to CASSESGRDVGNTIYF.

The V gene is TRBV3-1 (or the pseudogene TRBV3-2), the J gene TRBJ1-4, with D tentatively TRBD1 (6 bases). The CDR3 runs to 16 residues. V lost 6 bases and J lost 6, with 20 bases in between. Germline V gives CDR1 LGHDT, CDR2 YNNKEL (reference sequence). CDR3 region: CASSPLVRGKDEKLFF. CDR3 DNA sequence: TGTGCCAGCAGTCCTCTGGTTAGGGGGAAGGATGAAAAACTGTTTTTT.

This chain links TRBV12-5 with TRBJ2-1, with D perhaps matching TRBD2 (6 bases). The CDR3 spans 12 residues. V was clipped by 7 bases and J by 7 bases, with 11 bases between them. In germline, CDR1 is LGHNT, CDR2 FRNRAP. The CDR3, as DNA: TGTGCTAGTGCCCGGGAGTTGAATGAGCAGTTCTTC. It codes for CASARELNEQFF.

By share, this clone counts as medium-sized. The chain couples TRBV28 to TRBJ2-1, with 11 bases aligning to TRBD1. Germline trimming cut 4 bases from V and 8 bases from J; bases unmatched to any gene: 7. Germline V gives CDR1 MDHEN, CDR2 SYDVKM. The CDR3 covers 15 residues. The CDR3 DNA follows: TGTGCCAGCAGTTCGAAGGACAGGGGGCACGATGAGCAGTTCTTC. This gives the protein CASSSKDRGHDEQFF.

The chain combines TRBV5-1 with TRBJ2-1, with TRBD1 matching 12 bases. V lost 4 bases, J lost 8 bases, and 10 bases stayed unmatched. Germline V gives CDR1 SGHRS, CDR2 YFSETQ. This CDR3 region has 16 residues. CDR3 bases: TGCGCCAGCAGCGTAAGACCCGGGACAGGGGGCCATGAGCAGTTCTTC. Translated: CASSVRPGTGGHEQFF.

The chain carries TRBV3-1 (or the pseudogene TRBV3-2) and TRBJ2-2, with D possibly being TRBD2 (6 bases). The germline CDR1 and CDR2 sequences are LGHDT and YNNKEL (reference sequence). The CDR3 is 16 residues long. V was clipped by 5 bases and J by 1 base, with 14 bases between them. CDR3 in DNA: TGTGCCAGCAGCGCCCTCCGGGGACTGAACACCGGGGAGCTGTTTTTT. The encoded protein is CASSALRGLNTGELFF.

This chain links TRBV27 with TRBJ2-1; D is uncertain. The CDR3 sequence is 15 residues long. V was trimmed by 7 bases and J by 0 bases, leaving 13 bases between them. Looked up from germline, CDR1 is MNHEY and CDR2 is SMNVEV (reference sequence). CDR3 DNA: TGTGCCAGCACCCTTTCGAACCCCTCCTACAATGAGCAGTTCTTC. Translating gives CASTLSNPSYNEQFF.

This clone was detected a few times. The CDR3 region is CASSSGVLEQYF. DNA of the CDR3: TGTGCCAGCAGTTCAGGGGTCCTCGAGCAGTACTTC. The chain has TRBV28 and TRBJ2-7, with a possible D match to TRBD1 (6 bases). V lost 4 bases and J lost 6, with 10 bases in between. The CDR3 covers 12 residues. The germline V gene has CDR1 MDHEN and CDR2 SYDVKM. Full variable domain (missing parts from reference TRBV28 and TRBJ2-7): DVKVTQSSRYLVKRTGEKVFLECVQDMDHENMFWYRQDPGLGLRLIYFSYDVKMKEKGDIPEGYSVSREKKERFSLILESASTNQTSMYLCASSSGVLEQYFGPGTRLTVT.

The chain combines TRBV10-3 with TRBJ2-3; TRBD2 agrees at 13 bases. The CDR3 covers 19 residues. Germline V lookup: CDR1 ENHRY, CDR2 SYGVKD. With V trimmed by 6 bases and J by 1 base, 13 bases remained unmatched. CDR3 DNA: TGTGCCATCAGGGTGACTAGCGGGAGGTTGGGGAGAGGCACAGATACGCAGTATTTT. Its translation: CAIRVTSGRLGRGTDTQYF.

The chain combines TRBV7-7 with TRBJ1-5, with 10 bases lining up with TRBD1. The CDR3 extends over 18 amino acids. Germline V gene lookup returns CDR1 SSHAT and CDR2 FNYEAQ (reference sequence). J lost 0 bases, V lost 6 bases, and 11 bases had no gene match. CDR3 protein: CASSRTGGLFYSNQPQHF. CDR3 bases: TGTGCCAGCAGTCGGACAGGGGGACTCTTTTATAGCAATCAGCCCCAGCATTTT.

The rearrangement joins TRBV7-9 to TRBJ2-1, with 7 bases fitting TRBD2. CDR1 is SEHNR and CDR2 is FQNEAQ in the germline V gene (reference sequence). V was clipped by 3 bases and J by 8 bases; unmatched bases: 4. The CDR3 loop spans 13 amino acids. CDR3: CASSLLAGDEQFF. CDR3 DNA: TGTGCCAGCAGCTTGCTCGCGGGAGATGAGCAGTTCTTC.

This clone is termed medium-sized. This chain connects TRBV30 to TRBJ1-2; weak D call: TRBD1 (5 bases). The CDR3 runs 13 residues. Germline V gene sequence: CDR1 GTSNPN, CDR2 SVGIG (reference sequence). Trimming left V 4 bases short and J 4 bases short, with 13 bases between. CDR3 region: CAWNQGVAYGYTF. The CDR3 nucleotides are TGTGCCTGGAATCAGGGTGTCGCCTATGGCTACACCTTC.

This sequence joins TRBV11-3 and TRBJ2-1; tentatively, D is TRBD2 (5 bases). This CDR3 spans 13 amino acids. V shed 8 bases and J shed 4 bases, with 12 bases lying between them. CDR1 and CDR2 (germline): SGHNT, YENEEA. The CDR3 DNA sequence: TGTGCCAGCTCAGGACGCGGGTACAATGAGCAGTTCTTC. This translates into CASSGRGYNEQFF.

The CDR3 bases are TGCGCCAGCAGTGAGGCGAGCGGGAGGGCCTCCTACAATGAGCAGTTCTTC. Translated, it gives CASSEASGRASYNEQFF. The V gene is TRBV10-2, the J gene TRBJ2-1, with TRBD2 identical over 10 bases. Germline V gene data show CDR1 as WSHSY and CDR2 as SAAADI. V lost 2 bases and J lost 0; bases outside the gene matches: 4. The CDR3 extends over 17 amino acids.

CDR3 coding DNA: TGTGCCAGCAGCTCGCTAGCGGGGCACTACGAGCAGTACTTC. The encoded protein is CASSSLAGHYEQYF. The chain joins TRBV3-1 (or the pseudogene TRBV3-2) to TRBJ2-7; 9 positions match TRBD2. CDR3 length: 14 amino acids. V shed 5 bases and J 3 bases; nucleotides not matched to a gene: 5. CDR1 and CDR2 (germline): LGHDT, YNNKEL (reference sequence).

This chain uses TRBV11-2 with TRBJ2-7, with TRBD2 as a possible D gene (6 bases). Germline assignment: CDR1 SGHAT and CDR2 FQNNGV. Deletions cut 7 bases from V and 4 bases from J, with 17 bases between. The CDR3 is 14 amino acids. This chain's CDR3 is CASTKPGRKYEQYF. DNA for the CDR3: TGTGCCAGCACCAAACCGGGGAGGAAGTACGAGCAGTACTTC. Based on the CDR3 plus reference TRBV11-2 and TRBJ2-7, the full variable domain is EAGVAQSPRYKIIEKRQSVAFWCNPISGHATLYWYQQILGQGPKLLIQFQNNGVVDDSQLPKDRFSAERLKGVDSTLKIQPAKLEDSAVYLCASTKPGRKYEQYFGPGTRLTVT.

In its sample, this clone ranks as medium-sized. The chain links TRBV7-2 to TRBJ2-2; D may be TRBD1 (6 bases). The ends were cut back, 8 bases at V and 3 bases at J, with 10 bases in the middle. Germline V gene lookup returns CDR1 SGHTA and CDR2 FQGNSA. The CDR3 consists of 13 residues. The CDR3 protein is CASGQYDTGELFF. CDR3 nucleotide sequence: TGTGCCAGCGGACAGTATGACACCGGGGAGCTGTTTTTT.